This T cell receptor beta chain was recovered during a study of T cells in Graves' hyperthyroidism and ophthalmopathy. The ends were cut back, 7 bases at V and 8 bases at J, with 17 bases in the middle. The CDR3 is 12 residues long. CDR1 is DFQATT, CDR2 SNEGSKA, per germline (reference sequence). Patients were aged 18 to 65, had disease duration under 2 months, and had newly diagnosed hyperthyroidism. As concerns this clonotype: The antigen remains unidentified.

Whole-study results and caveats: Ophthalmopathy cases were set apart from stable hyperthyroidism by a 13 V-J model. Most thyroid clonotypes expanded above 0.001 were also detected in blood.

What was amplified from RNA transcripts were TCR beta CDR3 regions. A set of HTBI primers served as the primers for a first-round RT-PCR of the TCR CDR3. MiXCR, applied by TCRdb to the multiplex PCR reads, yields one record per CDR3 protein. The table lists hundreds of thousands of distinct CDR3 sequences, around 45% of them singletons. The sequencing sample was made of peripheral blood or thyroid tissue (not recorded which). The receptor was isolated from a woman aged 18 to 35 with Graves' hyperthyroidism. The chain uses TRBV20-1 and TRBJ1-2, with D perhaps matching TRBD1 (6 bases). Written as DNA, the CDR3 is TGCAGTGGGCAAGGGGGGCGGCAGGGCTACACCTTC. Amino acids: CSGQGGRQGYTF.